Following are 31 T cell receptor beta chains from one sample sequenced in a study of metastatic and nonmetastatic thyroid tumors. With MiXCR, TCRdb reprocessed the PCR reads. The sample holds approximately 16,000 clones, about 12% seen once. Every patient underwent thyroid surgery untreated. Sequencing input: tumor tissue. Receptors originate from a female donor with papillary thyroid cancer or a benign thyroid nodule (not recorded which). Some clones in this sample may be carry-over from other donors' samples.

Here the CDR3 DNA reads TGTGCCAGCAGTACACGACTAGCGGAACAAGAGACCCAGTACTTC. It translates to CASSTRLAEQETQYF. The chain carries TRBV28 and TRBJ2-5; 9 bases are shared with TRBD2. CDR3 size: 15 residues. With 5 bases clipped from V and 2 bases from J, the junction kept 6 bases outside the gene matches. The V gene's germline CDR1 is MDHEN and CDR2 SYDVKM. The full variable domain, with the rest looked up from reference TRBV28 and TRBJ2-5, is DVKVTQSSRYLVKRTGEKVFLECVQDMDHENMFWYRQDPGLGLRLIYFSYDVKMKEKGDIPEGYSVSREKKERFSLILESASTNQTSMYLCASSTRLAEQETQYFGPGTRLLVL.

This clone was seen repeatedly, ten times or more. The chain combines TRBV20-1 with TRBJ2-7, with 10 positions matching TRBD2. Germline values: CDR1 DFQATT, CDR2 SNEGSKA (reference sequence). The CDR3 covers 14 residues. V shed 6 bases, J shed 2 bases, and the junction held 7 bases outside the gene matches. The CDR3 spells CSANSGGPAYEQYF. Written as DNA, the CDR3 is TGCAGTGCCAATAGCGGGGGGCCCGCCTACGAGCAGTACTTC.

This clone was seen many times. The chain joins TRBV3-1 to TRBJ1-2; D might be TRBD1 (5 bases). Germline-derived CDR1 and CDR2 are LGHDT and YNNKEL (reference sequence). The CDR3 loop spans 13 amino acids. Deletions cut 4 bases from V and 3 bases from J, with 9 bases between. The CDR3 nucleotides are TGTGCCAGCAGCCGGGGGTTGGACTATGGCTACACCTTC. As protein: CASSRGLDYGYTF. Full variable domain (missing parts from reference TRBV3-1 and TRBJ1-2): DTAVSQTPKYLVTQMGNDKSIKCEQNLGHDTMYWYKQDSKKFLKIMFSYNNKELIINETVPNRFSPKSPDKAHLNLHINSLELGDSAVYFCASSRGLDYGYTFGSGTRLTVV.

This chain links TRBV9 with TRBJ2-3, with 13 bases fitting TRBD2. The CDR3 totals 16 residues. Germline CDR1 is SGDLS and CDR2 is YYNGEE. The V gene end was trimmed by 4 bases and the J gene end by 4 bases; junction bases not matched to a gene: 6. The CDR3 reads CASSTYGTSGADTQYF. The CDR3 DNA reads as TGTGCCAGCAGCACTTACGGGACTAGCGGGGCAGATACGCAGTATTTT.

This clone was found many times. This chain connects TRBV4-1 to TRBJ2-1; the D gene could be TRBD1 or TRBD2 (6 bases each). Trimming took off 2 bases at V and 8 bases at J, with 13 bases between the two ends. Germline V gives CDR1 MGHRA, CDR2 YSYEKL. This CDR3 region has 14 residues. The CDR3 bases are TGCGCCAGCAGCCAATTCCCAGGGGAGGATGAGCAGTTCTTC. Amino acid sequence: CASSQFPGEDEQFF.

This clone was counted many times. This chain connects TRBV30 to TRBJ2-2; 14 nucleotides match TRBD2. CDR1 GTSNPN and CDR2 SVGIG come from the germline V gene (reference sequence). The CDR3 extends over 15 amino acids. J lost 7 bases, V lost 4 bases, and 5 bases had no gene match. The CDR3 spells CAWTLGLAGDGELFF. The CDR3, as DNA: TGTGCCTGGACTCTGGGACTAGCGGGAGACGGGGAGCTGTTTTTT.

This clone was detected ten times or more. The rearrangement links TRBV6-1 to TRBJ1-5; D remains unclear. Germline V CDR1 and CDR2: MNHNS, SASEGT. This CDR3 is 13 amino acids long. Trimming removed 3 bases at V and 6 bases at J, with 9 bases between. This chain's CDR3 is CASSEVVLQPQHF. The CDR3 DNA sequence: TGTGCCAGCAGTGAGGTTGTACTTCAGCCCCAGCATTTT.

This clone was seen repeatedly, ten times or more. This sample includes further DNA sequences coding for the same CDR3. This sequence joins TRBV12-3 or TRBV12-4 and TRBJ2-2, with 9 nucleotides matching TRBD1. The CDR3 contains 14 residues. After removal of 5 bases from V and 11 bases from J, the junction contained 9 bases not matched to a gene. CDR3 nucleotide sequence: TGTGCCAGCAGTATCCGACAGGGGGGAGCTGAGCTGTTTTTT. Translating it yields CASSIRQGGAELFF.

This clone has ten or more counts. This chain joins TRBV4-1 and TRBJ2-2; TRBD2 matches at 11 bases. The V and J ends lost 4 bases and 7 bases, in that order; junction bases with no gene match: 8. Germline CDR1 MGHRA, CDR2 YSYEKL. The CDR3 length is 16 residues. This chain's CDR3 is CASSLTSGGSGGELFF. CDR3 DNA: TGCGCCAGCAGCCTTACTAGCGGGGGAAGCGGCGGGGAGCTGTTTTTT.

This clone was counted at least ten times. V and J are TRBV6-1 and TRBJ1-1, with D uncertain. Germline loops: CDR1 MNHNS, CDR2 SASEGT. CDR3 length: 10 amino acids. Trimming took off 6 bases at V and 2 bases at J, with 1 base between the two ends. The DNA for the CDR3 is TGTGCCAGCAGAAACACTGAAGCTTTCTTT. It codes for CASRNTEAFF.

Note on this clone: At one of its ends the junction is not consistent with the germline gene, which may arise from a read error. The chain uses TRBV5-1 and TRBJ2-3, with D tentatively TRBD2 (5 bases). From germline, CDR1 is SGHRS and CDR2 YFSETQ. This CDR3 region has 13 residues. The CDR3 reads CACSFTRWDTQYF. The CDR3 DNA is TGCGCCTGCAGCTTCACTAGGTGGGATACGCAGTATTTT.

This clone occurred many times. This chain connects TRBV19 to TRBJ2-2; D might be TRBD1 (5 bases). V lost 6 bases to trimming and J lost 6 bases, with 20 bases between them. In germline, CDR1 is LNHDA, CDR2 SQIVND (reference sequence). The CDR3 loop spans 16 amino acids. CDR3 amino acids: CASSPPQARGAGELFF. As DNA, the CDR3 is TGTGCCAGTAGCCCACCCCAAGCTAGGGGCGCCGGGGAGCTGTTTTTT.

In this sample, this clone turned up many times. CDR3 sequence: CASSLDSPGLAGAQETQYF. The DNA for the CDR3 is TGTGCCAGCAGCTTAGATAGTCCCGGACTAGCGGGGGCACAAGAGACCCAGTACTTC. V is TRBV11-2 and J is TRBJ2-5; 13 nucleotides match TRBD2. The CDR3 contains 19 residues. V lost 0 bases, J lost 2 bases, and 9 bases stayed unmatched. Germline CDR1 and CDR2: SGHAT and FQNNGV.

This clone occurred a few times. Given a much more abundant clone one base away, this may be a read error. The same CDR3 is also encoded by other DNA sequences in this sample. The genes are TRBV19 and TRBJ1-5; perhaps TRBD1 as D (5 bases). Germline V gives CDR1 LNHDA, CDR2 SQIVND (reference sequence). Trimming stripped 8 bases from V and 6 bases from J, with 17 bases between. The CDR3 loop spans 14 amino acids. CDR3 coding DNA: TGTGCCAGTGGACTGCAAGACGGGGGTCAGCCCCAGCATTTT. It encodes CASGLQDGGQPQHF.

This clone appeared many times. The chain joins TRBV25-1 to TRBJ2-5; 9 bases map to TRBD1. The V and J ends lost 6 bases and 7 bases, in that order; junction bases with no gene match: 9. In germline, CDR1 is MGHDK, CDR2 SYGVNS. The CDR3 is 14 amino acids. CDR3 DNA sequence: TGTGCCAGCAGCCGGGACAGGGCCCGAGCGACCCAGTACTTC. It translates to CASSRDRARATQYF.

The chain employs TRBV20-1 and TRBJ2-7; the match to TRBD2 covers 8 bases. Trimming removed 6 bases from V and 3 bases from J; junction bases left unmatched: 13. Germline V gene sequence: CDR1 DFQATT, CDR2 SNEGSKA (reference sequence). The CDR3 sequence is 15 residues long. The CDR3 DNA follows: TGCAGTGCCCGTCGACCCAGCGGGAGCGTCTACGAGCAGTACTTC. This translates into CSARRPSGSVYEQYF.

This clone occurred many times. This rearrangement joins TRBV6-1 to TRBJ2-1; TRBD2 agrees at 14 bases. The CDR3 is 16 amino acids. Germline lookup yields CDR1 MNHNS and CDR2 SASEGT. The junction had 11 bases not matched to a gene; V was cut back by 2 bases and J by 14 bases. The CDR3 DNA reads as TGTGCCAGCAGTGAAAGTTTGGGGACTAGCGGGAGCTCCGAGTTCTTC. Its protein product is CASSESLGTSGSSEFF.

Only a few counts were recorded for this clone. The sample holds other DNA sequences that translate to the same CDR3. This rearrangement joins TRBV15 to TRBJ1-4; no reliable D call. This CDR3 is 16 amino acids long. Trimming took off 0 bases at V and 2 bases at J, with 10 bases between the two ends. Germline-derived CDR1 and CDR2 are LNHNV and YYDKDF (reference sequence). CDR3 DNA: TGTGCCACCAGCAGAGACTCAGGCGGCACTAATGAAAAACTGTTTTTT. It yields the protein CATSRDSGGTNEKLFF.

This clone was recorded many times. The CDR3 here is CAWSPGGQDYNEQFF. In nucleotides, the CDR3 is TGTGCCTGGAGCCCCGGCGGACAGGATTACAATGAGCAGTTCTTC. The V gene is TRBV30, the J gene TRBJ2-1; 7 bases map to TRBD1. The CDR3 is 15 residues long. The germline V gene encodes CDR1 GTSNPN and CDR2 SVGIG (reference sequence). V shed 3 bases and J 4 bases; nucleotides not matched to a gene: 9.

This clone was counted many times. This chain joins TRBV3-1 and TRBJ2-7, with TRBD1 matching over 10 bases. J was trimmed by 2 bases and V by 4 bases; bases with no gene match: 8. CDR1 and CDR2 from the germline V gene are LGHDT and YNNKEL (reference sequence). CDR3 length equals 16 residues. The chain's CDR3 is CASSRLGTGDPYEQYF. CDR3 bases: TGTGCCAGCAGCCGCCTAGGGACAGGGGATCCCTACGAGCAGTACTTC.

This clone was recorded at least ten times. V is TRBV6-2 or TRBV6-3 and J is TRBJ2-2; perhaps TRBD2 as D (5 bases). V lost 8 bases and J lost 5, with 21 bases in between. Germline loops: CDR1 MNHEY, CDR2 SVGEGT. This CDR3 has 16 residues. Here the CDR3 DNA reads TGTGCCAGCGGCCCTAGCTTTCGATTTCAGACCGGGGAGCTGTTTTTT. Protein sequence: CASGPSFRFQTGELFF.

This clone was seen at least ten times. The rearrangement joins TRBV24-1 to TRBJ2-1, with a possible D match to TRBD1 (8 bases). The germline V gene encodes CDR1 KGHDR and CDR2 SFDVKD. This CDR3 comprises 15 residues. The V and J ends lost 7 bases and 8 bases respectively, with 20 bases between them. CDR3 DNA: TGTGCCACCAGAGCAACAGGGGGGGTTGTCGATGAGCAGTTCTTC. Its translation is CATRATGGVVDEQFF.

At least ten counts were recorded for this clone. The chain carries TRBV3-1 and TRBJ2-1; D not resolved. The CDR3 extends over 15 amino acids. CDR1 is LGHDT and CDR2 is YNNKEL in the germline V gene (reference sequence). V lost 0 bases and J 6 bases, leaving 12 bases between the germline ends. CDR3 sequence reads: CASSQDQASPNEQFF. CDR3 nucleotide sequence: TGTGCCAGCAGCCAAGATCAGGCTTCCCCCAATGAGCAGTTCTTC.

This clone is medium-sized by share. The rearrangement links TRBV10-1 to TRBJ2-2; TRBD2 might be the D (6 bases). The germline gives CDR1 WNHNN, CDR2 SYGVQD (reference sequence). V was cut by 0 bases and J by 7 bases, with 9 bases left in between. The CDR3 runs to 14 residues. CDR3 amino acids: CASSESGGNGELFF. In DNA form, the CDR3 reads TGCGCCAGCAGTGAGTCGGGGGGTAACGGGGAGCTGTTTTTT.

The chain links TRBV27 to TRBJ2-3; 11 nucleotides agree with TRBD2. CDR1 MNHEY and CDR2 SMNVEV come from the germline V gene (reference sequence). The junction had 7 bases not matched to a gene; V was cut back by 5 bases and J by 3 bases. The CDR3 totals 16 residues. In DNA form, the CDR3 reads TGTGCCAGCAGTAGGGTACTAGCGGGGGCGACAGATACGCAGTATTTT. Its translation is CASSRVLAGATDTQYF.

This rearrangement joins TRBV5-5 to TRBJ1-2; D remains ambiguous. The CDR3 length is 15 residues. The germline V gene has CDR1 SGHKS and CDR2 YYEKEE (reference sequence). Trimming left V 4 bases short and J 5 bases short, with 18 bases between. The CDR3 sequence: CASSPLPSGGYGYTF. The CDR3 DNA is TGTGCCAGCAGCCCTTTGCCGTCGGGAGGGTATGGCTACACCTTC.

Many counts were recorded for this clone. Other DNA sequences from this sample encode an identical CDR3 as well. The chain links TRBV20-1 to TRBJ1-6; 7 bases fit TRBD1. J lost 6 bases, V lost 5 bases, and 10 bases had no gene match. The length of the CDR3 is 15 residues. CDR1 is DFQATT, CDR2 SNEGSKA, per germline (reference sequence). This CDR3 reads CSAQGVKGPNSPLHF. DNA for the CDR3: TGCAGTGCTCAGGGGGTAAAGGGACCTAATTCACCCCTCCACTTT.

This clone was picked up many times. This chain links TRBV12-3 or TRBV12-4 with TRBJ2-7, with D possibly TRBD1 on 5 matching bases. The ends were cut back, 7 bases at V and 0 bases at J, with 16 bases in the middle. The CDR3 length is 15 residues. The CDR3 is CASTADSPSSYEQYF. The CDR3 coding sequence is TGTGCCAGCACCGCCGACAGTCCCAGCTCCTACGAGCAGTACTTC.

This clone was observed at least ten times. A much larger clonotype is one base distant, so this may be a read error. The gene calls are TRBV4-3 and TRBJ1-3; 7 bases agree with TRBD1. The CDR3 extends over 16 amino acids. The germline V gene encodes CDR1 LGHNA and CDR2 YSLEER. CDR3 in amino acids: CASSQDLTGAGNTMYF. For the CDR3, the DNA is TGCGCCAGCAGCCAAGATCTAACAGGGGCTGGAAACACCATGTATTTT.

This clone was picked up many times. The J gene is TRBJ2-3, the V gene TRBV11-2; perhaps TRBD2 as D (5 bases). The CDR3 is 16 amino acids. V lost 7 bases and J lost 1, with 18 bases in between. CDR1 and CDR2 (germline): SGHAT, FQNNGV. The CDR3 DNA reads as TGTGCCAGCACACCCCCCGGGGAGTCTGGCACAGATACGCAGTATTTT. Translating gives CASTPPGESGTDTQYF.

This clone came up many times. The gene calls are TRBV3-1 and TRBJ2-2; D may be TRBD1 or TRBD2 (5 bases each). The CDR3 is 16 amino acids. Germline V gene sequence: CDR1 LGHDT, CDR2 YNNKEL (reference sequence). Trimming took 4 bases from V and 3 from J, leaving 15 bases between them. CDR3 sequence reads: CASSRGLWGHTGELFF. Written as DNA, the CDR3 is TGTGCCAGCAGCCGAGGACTCTGGGGACACACCGGGGAGCTGTTTTTT.